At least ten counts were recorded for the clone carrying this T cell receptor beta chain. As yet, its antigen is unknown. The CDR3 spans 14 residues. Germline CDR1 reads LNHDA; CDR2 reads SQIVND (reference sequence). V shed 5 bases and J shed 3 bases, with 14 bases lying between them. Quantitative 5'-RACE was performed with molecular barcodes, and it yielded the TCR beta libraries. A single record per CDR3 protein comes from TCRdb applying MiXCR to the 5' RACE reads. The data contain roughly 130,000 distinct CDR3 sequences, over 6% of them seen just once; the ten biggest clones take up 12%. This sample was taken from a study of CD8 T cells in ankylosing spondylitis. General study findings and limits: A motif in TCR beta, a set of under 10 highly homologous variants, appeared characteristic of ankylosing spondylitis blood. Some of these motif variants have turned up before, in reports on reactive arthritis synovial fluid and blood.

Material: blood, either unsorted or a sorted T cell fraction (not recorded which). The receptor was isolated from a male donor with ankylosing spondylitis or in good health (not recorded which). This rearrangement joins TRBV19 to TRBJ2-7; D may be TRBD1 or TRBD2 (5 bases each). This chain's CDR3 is CASSWGNRNYEQYF. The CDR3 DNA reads TGTGCCAGTAGTTGGGGGAACAGAAACTACGAGCAGTACTTC.